What follows is one T cell receptor (beta chain) and its context. The antigen it recognizes is unknown. Per-nucleotide qualities are absent, and no much larger clonotype sits a single base away. The TCR beta CDR3 regions were amplified from the RNA transcripts. A first-round RT-PCR of the TCR CDR3 used the HTBI primer set with the Qiagen OneStep RT-PCR kit. A second multiplex PCR round built the libraries, followed by size selection and purification. Sequencing of the libraries was done on an Illumina HiSeq2000 using paired-end 100 bp reads. Turning to the authors' computational methods: SOAPnuke was used to process the raw data, with reads discarded if the reads contained adapters or uncalled bases, had a mean Phred below 15, or lacked an exact constant-primer or identifier match. High-quality paired reads were merged with COPE v1.2.5, and unique nucleotide sequences were defined as clonotypes. Clonotypes were aligned to IMGT TRBV, TRBD and TRBJ reference segments using MiTCR v1.1. Only V-J combinations with frequency above 0.0001, covering approximately 99% of repertoires, were analysed. A TCS score was defined as the ratio of F50 (clonal expansion) to E x V (chaos), with BLOSUM62-based TCRdist applied between CDR3 peptides within each V-J. Welch's t-statistics and random forest reduced roughly 530 V-J features to around 14, which were used in a naive Bayes classifier (R e1071). Thyroid-blood repertoire similarity was quantified with the Morisita-Horn index. The raw public data were reprocessed by TCRdb itself: fastp quality trimming at Q25, MiXCR clonotype calling, in-frame beta chains only. Rows are combined by CDR3 protein, so each entry shows the most common genes and DNA. Here the V and J calls rest on TCRdb's processing, not on the authors' analysis. This sample is represented by more than 500,000 distinct CDR3 sequences; roughly 14% of them were singletons. The leading ten clones occupy around 4.5% of the sample.

Moderately to severely active disease, a Clinical Activity Score of at least 3, a NOSPECS grade of at least 4, and a duration under 3 months were present in ophthalmopathy patients. Any patient with an uncontrolled infection, another autoimmune disease, pregnancy or lactation was excluded. Diagnoses relied on clinical symptoms, serum thyroxine and TRAb, thyroid ultrasound and orbital computed tomography. PBMCs were isolated from approximately 10 ml of fresh peripheral blood by Ficoll-Paque density gradient centrifugation. Total RNA was extracted with Trizol reagent, and quality was checked on an Agilent 2100 Bioanalyzer. These data originate in a study of T cells in Graves' hyperthyroidism and ophthalmopathy (dated by TCRdb to the late 2010s). Describing the broader study: Peripheral blood samples were taken at initial diagnosis, before any treatment was given. A discovery cohort of around 100 patients, 43 with Graves' ophthalmopathy and approximately 60 with stable Graves' hyperthyroidism, was used to find distinguishing TCR V-J signatures. An independent validation cohort of fewer than 20 hyperthyroidism patients and about 16 patients who later progressed to ophthalmopathy tested prospective prediction of ophthalmopathy. The roughly 100 discovery patients were randomly split 7:3 into training and test sets. In six Graves' hyperthyroidism patients, the study also compared T-cell repertoires from thyroid tissue with T-cell repertoires from blood. After blood sampling, hyperthyroidism patients were treated with methimazole at a starting dose of 30 mg daily, and ophthalmopathy patients were treated with high-dose intravenous methylprednisolone. The paper reports TCR Vbeta CDR3 sequencing of over 130 peripheral blood samples: 40 to 45 ophthalmopathy, approximately 74 hyperthyroidism and roughly 17 progressor patients.

Overall study outcomes, separate from this receptor: Most expanded thyroid clonotypes (frequency above 0.001) were also detected in blood, a finding suggesting that blood repertoires may reflect thyroid immune responses. In validation, progression to ophthalmopathy was predicted by the model with about 70% sensitivity and roughly 72% specificity, a median of about 6 months before onset. No statistical method was used to fix the sample size in advance, and group allocation was not hidden from the investigators. A 13 V-J signature model separated ophthalmopathy from stable hyperthyroidism, with over 85% sensitivity and 81.08% specificity in cross-validation and 80%/75% in testing.

The receptor comes from a middle-aged woman with Graves' ophthalmopathy. Sequencing input: blood.

The CDR3 protein is CASSLFLEETQYF. The sequenced DNA is TGTGCCAGCAGTCTCTTTCTGGAAGAGACCCAGTACTTC. The V and J genes are TRBV11-2 and TRBJ2-5, with no reliable assignment of the D segment. Measured from the cysteine to the phenylalanine, the CDR3 is 13 residues long. Just CDR3 DNA is preserved here, 39 bases in frame from base 1. CDR1 and CDR2 (SGHAT, FQNNGV) derive from the germline V gene. The junction shows trimming of 6 bases on V and 3 bases on J, plus 11 bases between the germline ends.